This T cell receptor beta chain was sequenced in a study of T cells in Graves' hyperthyroidism and ophthalmopathy. The study, taken as a whole, reports: Peripheral blood also featured most of the thyroid clonotypes expanded above 0.001.

In regard to this clonotype: The antigen is undetermined.

V shed 5 bases and J shed 4 bases, with 11 bases lying between them. Germline V lookup: CDR1 MNHNS, CDR2 SASEGT. CDR3 size: 13 residues. Stable hyperthyroidism: no ophthalmopathy progression over 18 months of follow-up. Thyroid ultrasound, orbital computed tomography, clinical symptoms, and serum thyroxine and TRAb underpinned diagnoses. Using RNA transcripts as the source, TCR beta CDR3 regions were amplified. An initial round of RT-PCR targeting the TCR CDR3 relied on the HTBI primer set. TCRdb redid the calling of the multiplex PCR reads with MiXCR, one entry per CDR3 protein. Among nearly 750,000 distinct CDR3 sequences listed, around 40% were seen once.

Sequencing input: blood. The TCR originated in a woman aged 40 to 50 with Graves' hyperthyroidism. The chain is built from TRBV6-1 and TRBJ1-1, with D perhaps matching TRBD1 (6 bases). CDR3 bases: TGTGCCAGCAGTCGAGACAGGACCACTGAAGCTTTCTTT. This sequence encodes CASSRDRTTEAFF.